The 30 T cell receptor beta chains presented below share a single source sample, sequenced in a study of tumor-infiltrating lymphocytes in primary liver carcinoma. The investigators made TCR beta cDNA from around 540 ng total RNA, using a constant-region primer. Sequencing libraries for TCR beta derived from three nested multiplex PCR rounds that used slightly modified ARM-PCR. TRBV1-TRBV30 forward primers paired with a C-beta reverse primer were used in the first two PCR rounds, which ran 9 to 10 cycles each. Each CDR3 protein is one row after TCRdb ran MiXCR on the multiplex PCR reads. This table has about 130,000 distinct CDR3 sequences, around 64% appearing once. Co-extraction of both nucleic acids (RNA and DNA) used about 18-34 mg of unsorted bulk tissue. Source material: liver tumor tissue from sampling region 3. Documented subset: tumor region T3, left-lateral pole. The receptors here all came from a woman aged 60-75 years with primary liver carcinoma and hepatitis B virus infection.

Notes on this clonotype: A much bigger clone sits one base away, suggesting this may be a read error. Given the absence of the conserved phenylalanine or tryptophan at the CDR3 end, a read error is likely. V and J are TRBV5-1 and TRBJ1-1; a weak D match, TRBD1 (6 bases). CDR3 length equals 14 residues. V shed 1 base and J shed 3 bases, with 10 bases lying between them. Germline CDR1 reads SGHRS; CDR2 reads YFSETQ. The DNA for the CDR3 is TGCGCCAGCAGCTTGACAGGGATGGACACTGAAGCTTTCTCT. It encodes CASSLTGMDTEAFS.

The chain combines TRBV7-8 with TRBJ2-3; the D gene is possibly TRBD2 (6 bases). Germline V gene lookup returns CDR1 SGHVS and CDR2 FQNEAQ. The ends were cut back, 6 bases at V and 6 bases at J, with 19 bases in the middle. This CDR3 spans 15 amino acids. The CDR3 sequence: CASSYSPGEFDTQYF. CDR3 sequence (DNA): TGTGCCAGCAGTTACAGCCCGGGAGAATTCGATACGCAGTATTTT.

Of note for this clonotype: At one end the junction does not follow the germline gene, possibly because of a read error. The V and J genes are TRBV28 and TRBJ2-2; TRBD1 matches 7 bases. There are 20 residues in the CDR3. In germline, CDR1 is MDHEN, CDR2 SYDVKM. CDR3 in amino acids: CASSLRRGRRTGMNTGELFF. The CDR3 DNA reads as TGTGCCAGCAGTTTAAGAAGGGGGCGGCGGACGGGCATGAACACCGGGGAGCTATTTTTT.

The V gene is TRBV2, the J gene TRBJ1-5; TRBD1 is a possible D gene (6 bases). Germline CDR1 is SNHLY and CDR2 is FYNNEI. The CDR3 runs to 17 residues. V was shortened by 0 bases and J by 2 bases, with 14 bases between the two germline ends. The CDR3, as DNA: TGTGCCAGCAGTGAAGCGATTTCAGGGGCTCGCAATCAGCCCCAGCATTTT. This sequence encodes CASSEAISGARNQPQHF. Full variable domain (remainder filled in from reference TRBV2 and TRBJ1-5): EPEVTQTPSHQVTQMGQEVILRCVPISNHLYFYWYRQILGQKVEFLVSFYNNEISEKSEIFDDQFSVERPDGSNFTLKIRSTKLEDSAMYFCASSEAISGARNQPQHFGDGTRLSIL.

In the case of this clonotype: At one end the junction does not follow the germline gene, possibly because of a read error. The genes are TRBV6-2 or TRBV6-3 and TRBJ2-7; D ambiguous. This CDR3 has 13 amino acids. The germline V gene has CDR1 MNHEY and CDR2 SVGEGT. The CDR3 sequence is CACTVPPSYEQYF. The CDR3 bases are TGTGCCTGCACGGTGCCGCCGAGCTACGAGCAGTATTTC.

As regards this clonotype: Since a much larger clone is just one base distant, this may be a read error. The chain has TRBV5-4 and TRBJ2-3; D tentatively fits TRBD1 or TRBD2 (5 bases each). Germline V gene lookup returns CDR1 SGHNT and CDR2 YYREEE (reference sequence). The CDR3 covers 13 residues. Trimming took 3 bases from V and 4 from J, leaving 9 bases between them. The chain's CDR3 is CASSSGRSDTQYF. The CDR3 region has the DNA TGTGCCAGCAGCTCGGGGCGATCAGATACGCAGTATTTT.

In this sample, this clonotype turned up a few times. A much larger clone lies one base from this, so it may be a read error. This chain joins TRBV6-5 and TRBJ2-3; D tentatively reads TRBD1 or TRBD2 (5 bases each). This CDR3 has 17 residues. V lost 2 bases, J lost 2 bases, and 17 bases lay in between. Per germline, CDR1 MNHEY and CDR2 SVGAGI. The CDR3 is CASSYKPWGSDTDTQYF. CDR3 coding DNA: TGTGCCAGCAGTTACAAGCCCTGGGGGAGTGACACAGATACGCAGTATTTT.

On this clonotype itself: A much larger clone differs by one base, so this may be a read error. The V and J genes are TRBV28 and TRBJ1-1, with unresolved D. The CDR3 loop spans 11 amino acids. CDR1 is MDHEN, CDR2 SYDVKM, per germline. The V gene lost 8 bases and the J gene lost 0 bases, with 4 bases spanning the gap. The CDR3 bases are TGTGCCAGCGGATTGAACACTGAAGCTTTCTTT. It is translated as CASGLNTEAFF.

As for this clonotype: With a much larger clone just one base away, this may be a read error. The CDR3 protein is CASALGEGPYEQYF. CDR3 coding DNA: TGTGCCAGCGCCCTGGGGGAGGGTCCCTACGAGCAGTACTTC. The chain links TRBV12-3 or TRBV12-4 to TRBJ2-7, with 7 bases matching TRBD2. J gave up 2 bases and V 8 bases, and 9 bases lay outside the gene matches. The CDR3 is 14 amino acids.

The chain is built from TRBV28 and TRBJ2-4; D remains ambiguous. The CDR3 has 16 residues. CDR1 MDHEN and CDR2 SYDVKM come from the germline V gene. V was trimmed by 7 bases and J by 0 bases, leaving 16 bases between them. As DNA, the CDR3 is TGTGCCAGCACCCCACCCCAGAAACTAGCCAAAAACATTCAGTACTTC. Residues: CASTPPQKLAKNIQYF.

Details on this clonotype: A much larger clonotype is one base distant, so this may be a read error. The rearrangement joins TRBV28 to TRBJ2-3, with 9 nucleotides matching TRBD1. The CDR3 sequence is 14 residues long. The germline V gene encodes CDR1 MDHEN and CDR2 SYDVKM. V shed 8 bases, J shed 1 base, and the junction held 4 bases outside the gene matches. CDR3 sequence reads: CASGDRAGTDTQYF. The CDR3 bases are TGTGCCAGCGGGGACAGGGCTGGCACAGATACGCAGTATTTT.

Turning to this clonotype: One end of the junction is discordant with germline, which a read error may explain. This rearrangement joins TRBV29-1 to TRBJ1-1; D might be TRBD1 (6 bases). CDR1 SQVTM and CDR2 ANQGSEA come from the germline V gene. The CDR3 has 13 amino acids. CDR3 protein: CSVEHDRNTDAFF. CDR3 in DNA: TGCAGCGTTGAACACGACAGGAACACTGATGCTTTCTTT.

Details on this clonotype: With a much larger clone just one base away, this may be a read error. This chain connects TRBV10-3 to TRBJ2-3, with a possible D match to TRBD1 (6 bases). Germline values: CDR1 ENHRY, CDR2 SYGVKD. This CDR3 has 14 amino acids. Trimming took 5 bases from V and 2 from J, leaving 11 bases between them. CDR3 residues: CAISRQVDTDTQYF. DNA of the CDR3: TGTGCCATCAGTCGACAGGTCGACACAGATACGCAGTATTTT.

About this clonotype: Just one base apart from a much larger clone, this may be a read error. The CDR3: CARSPRIVNTEAFF. The CDR3 nucleotides read TGTGCCCGCAGTCCCCGGATAGTGAACACTGAAGCTTTCTTT. The chain links TRBV12-3 or TRBV12-4 to TRBJ1-1, with D hard to call. The CDR3 sequence is 14 residues long.

This clonotype has a single count. This may be a read error, as it is one base from a much larger clone. The chain couples TRBV10-1 to TRBJ2-7, with TRBD2 matching 14 bases. The CDR3 contains 17 residues. Germline V CDR1 and CDR2: WNHNN, SYGVQD (reference sequence). The CDR3 spells CTSSGTRTSGRLREQYF. The CDR3 DNA reads as TGCACCAGCAGTGGAACCCGGACTAGCGGGAGGTTGAGGGAGCAGTACTTC.

This clonotype was seen a few times. The chain is built from TRBV19 and TRBJ1-5; D unclear. V lost 3 bases and J 6 bases, leaving 9 bases between the germline ends. This CDR3 region has 13 residues. Per the germline V gene, CDR1 is LNHDA and CDR2 is SQIVND (reference sequence). As DNA, the CDR3 is TGTGCCAGTAGTATTCAGGCCCTTCAGCCCCAGCATTTT. Translating gives CASSIQALQPQHF.

Worth noting for this clonotype: This sequence may be a read error, since a much larger clone differs from it by one base. The chain joins TRBV10-3 to TRBJ1-5, with a possible D match to TRBD1 (5 bases). The CDR3 has 14 residues. Germline V CDR1 and CDR2: ENHRY, SYGVKD. The CDR3 sequence: CAISEGGVTQPHHF. The CDR3 DNA reads as TGTGCCATCAGTGAGGGGGGGGTGACTCAGCCCCATCATTTT.

A remark on this clonotype: One end of the junction is discordant with germline, which a read error may explain. The chain is built from TRBV11-2 and TRBJ1-4; D unclear. From germline, CDR1 is SGHAT and CDR2 FQNNGV. CDR3 length equals 13 residues. The CDR3, as DNA: TGTGCAAGCATCTTAGAGGCTTTGTCGGCACTGTTTTTT. It encodes CASILEALSALFF.

In the case of this clonotype: Likely a read error: the CDR3 ends without its conserved phenylalanine or tryptophan. The chain couples TRBV6-1 to TRBJ2-1, with D tentatively TRBD2 (5 bases). The CDR3 length is 15 residues. Germline V gene sequence: CDR1 MNHNS, CDR2 SASEGT. Trimming removed 9 bases at V and 3 bases at J, with 18 bases between. The DNA of the CDR3 is TGTGCCAGTAGCGACGGCGTTGACTTCTACAATGAGCAGTTCGTC. This translates into CASSDGVDFYNEQFV.

The chain has TRBV11-2 and TRBJ2-5; D possibly uses TRBD1 or TRBD2 (5 bases each). The CDR3 length is 12 residues. Looked up from germline, CDR1 is SGHAT and CDR2 is FQNNGV. Here the CDR3 DNA reads TGTACCGGCAGCTTCGGGACGGCGGCCGTGTACTTC. It specifies CTGSFGTAAVYF.

This clonotype was recorded many times. V and J are TRBV29-1 and TRBJ2-1; 8 bases fit TRBD2. The junction had 6 bases not matched to a gene; V was cut back by 7 bases and J by 1 base. The length of the CDR3 is 14 residues. Germline loops: CDR1 SQVTM, CDR2 ANQGSEA. CDR3 loop: CSGTGTRSYNEQFF. The CDR3 region has the DNA TGCAGCGGAACCGGGACTAGGTCCTACAATGAGCAGTTCTTC.

This clonotype was seen ten or more times. This chain joins TRBV6-1 and TRBJ2-2; D gene uncertain. Germline values: CDR1 MNHNS, CDR2 SASEGT. The CDR3 is 14 amino acids. V lost 3 bases and J lost 3, with 8 bases in between. The CDR3 spells CASSDLGYTGELFF. CDR3 sequence (DNA): TGTGCCAGCAGTGACCTAGGTTACACCGGGGAGCTGTTTTTT.

Concerning this clonotype itself: At one of its ends the junction is not consistent with the germline gene, which may arise from a read error. The J gene is TRBJ2-1, the V gene TRBV29-1; 9 bases are shared with TRBD2. Germline CDR1 and CDR2: SQVTM and ANQGSEA. The CDR3 covers 16 residues. CDR3 in amino acids: CSAQSTGTSSYNKQFF. In DNA form, the CDR3 reads TGCAGCGCCCAAAGCACAGGGACTAGCAGCTACAATAAGCAGTTCTTC.

This clonotype occurred a few times. This chain connects TRBV20-1 to TRBJ2-3, with D hard to call. Germline CDR1 DFQATT, CDR2 SNEGSKA (reference sequence). V dropped 8 bases and J dropped 5 bases, with 11 bases sitting between them. The length of the CDR3 is 11 residues. The CDR3 DNA follows: TGCAGTCCAGAAAGTGGAGATACGCAGTATTTT. Residues: CSPESGDTQYF.

A few counts support this clonotype. This may stem from a read error, because a much larger clone lies one nucleotide away. The J gene is TRBJ1-2, the V gene TRBV30, with 7 bases fitting TRBD1. The CDR3 is 12 residues long. Germline V gene sequence: CDR1 GTSNPN, CDR2 SVGIG (reference sequence). Trimming cost V 4 bases and J 10 bases; bases outside gene matches: 9. The CDR3 DNA follows: TGTGCCTGGACAAAGCACAGGGGTGACTACACCTTC. Residues: CAWTKHRGDYTF.

Notes on this clonotype: The CDR3 ends on some other residue instead of the conserved phenylalanine or tryptophan, so this is likely a read error. This chain connects TRBV2 to TRBJ2-1, with D possibly called TRBD1 or TRBD2 (6 bases each). The CDR3 spans 15 residues. The V end lost 7 bases, the J end lost 7 bases, and 20 bases lay between the germline ends. The V gene's germline CDR1 is SNHLY and CDR2 FYNNEI. CDR3 loop: CASTEGGAGRNEQFS. CDR3 coding DNA: TGTGCCAGCACCGAAGGGGGAGCGGGCCGGAATGAGCAGTTCTCC.

The chain employs TRBV11-2 and TRBJ2-3, with D maybe TRBD2 (6 bases). Germline CDR1 reads SGHAT; CDR2 reads FQNNGV. The CDR3 loop spans 14 amino acids. This CDR3 reads CGSGMGLPTDTQYF. The CDR3 bases are TGTGGTAGCGGCATGGGGCTTCCCACAGATACGCAGTATTTT.

With respect to this clonotype: A much larger clone is a single base away; this may be a read error. The gene calls are TRBV5-6 and TRBJ1-1, with no clear D. V was clipped by 7 bases and J by 3 bases, with 19 bases between them. CDR3 size: 15 residues. Germline V gene sequence: CDR1 SGHDT, CDR2 YYEEEE. CDR3 DNA sequence: TGTGCCAGCGTCGAGAGTCGGGATCTGGACACTGAAGCTTTCTTT. Amino acid sequence: CASVESRDLDTEAFF. The full variable domain, in which reference TRBV5-6 and TRBJ1-1 provide the parts outside the CDR3, is DAGVTQSPTHLIKTRGQQVTLRCSPKSGHDTVSWYQQALGQGPQFIFQYYEEEERQRGNFPDRFSGHQFPNYSSELNVNALLLGDSALYLCASVESRDLDTEAFFGQGTRLTVV.

In its sample, this clonotype was seen many times. This chain connects TRBV6-2 or TRBV6-3 to TRBJ2-2; D unclear. The CDR3 totals 15 residues. Germline loops: CDR1 MNHEY, CDR2 SVGEGT. Trimming left V 6 bases short and J 3 bases short, with 14 bases between. The CDR3 sequence: CASSPNIQDTGELFF. In DNA, the CDR3 is TGTGCCAGCAGCCCTAACATCCAAGACACCGGGGAGCTGTTTTTT.

Only a few counts were recorded for this clonotype. A much bigger clone sits one base away, suggesting this may be a read error. The genes are TRBV14 and TRBJ1-1; D unresolved. The CDR3 consists of 13 residues. The V gene's germline CDR1 is SGHDN and CDR2 FVKESK. CDR3 DNA sequence: TGTGCCAGGAGCCAAGTGGGAGTAGCGTTAGCTTTCTTT. Encoded protein: CARSQVGVALAFF.